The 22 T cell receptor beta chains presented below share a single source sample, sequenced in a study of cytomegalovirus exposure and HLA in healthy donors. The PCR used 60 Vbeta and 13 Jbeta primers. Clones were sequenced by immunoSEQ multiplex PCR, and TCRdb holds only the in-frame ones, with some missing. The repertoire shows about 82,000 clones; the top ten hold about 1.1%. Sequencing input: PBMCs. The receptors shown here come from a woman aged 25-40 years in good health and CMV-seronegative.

In DNA form, the CDR3 reads TGTGCCAGCACCCCAGGGGGCGCATCTGGAAACACCATATATTTT. Amino acids: CASTPGGASGNTIYF. This rearrangement joins TRBV18 to TRBJ1-3; the match to TRBD1 covers 8 bases. The CDR3 is made up of 15 amino acids. With V trimmed by 8 bases and J by 1 base, 7 bases remained unmatched. The germline V gene has CDR1 KGHSH and CDR2 LQKENI.

CDR3 amino acids: CAWGPPLLYGYTF. The CDR3 coding sequence is TGTGCCTGGGGCCCTCCGCTTCTCTATGGCTACACCTTC. The chain carries TRBV30 and TRBJ1-2; the D is unclear. The ends were cut back, 5 bases at V and 4 bases at J, with 14 bases in the middle. This CDR3 has 13 residues. In germline, CDR1 is GTSNPN, CDR2 SVGIG (reference sequence).

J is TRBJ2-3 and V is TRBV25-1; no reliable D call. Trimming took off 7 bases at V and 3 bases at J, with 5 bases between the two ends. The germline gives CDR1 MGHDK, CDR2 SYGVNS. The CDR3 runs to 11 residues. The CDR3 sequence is CASTGTDTQYF. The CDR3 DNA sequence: TGTGCCAGCACCGGGACAGATACGCAGTATTTT.

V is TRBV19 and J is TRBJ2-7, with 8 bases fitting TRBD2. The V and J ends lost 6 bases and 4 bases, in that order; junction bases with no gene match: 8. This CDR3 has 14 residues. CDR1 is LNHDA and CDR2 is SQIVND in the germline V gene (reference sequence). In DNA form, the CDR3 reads TGTGCCAGTAGCGCGAGCGGGGGCGAGTACGAGCAGTACTTC. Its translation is CASSASGGEYEQYF.

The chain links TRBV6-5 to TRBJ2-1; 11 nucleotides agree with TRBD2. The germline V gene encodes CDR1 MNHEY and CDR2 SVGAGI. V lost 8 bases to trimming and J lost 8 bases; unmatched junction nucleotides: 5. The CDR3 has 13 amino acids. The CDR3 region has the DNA TGTGCCAGCGGAACTAGCGGGAGTGATGAGCAGTTCTTC. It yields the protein CASGTSGSDEQFF.

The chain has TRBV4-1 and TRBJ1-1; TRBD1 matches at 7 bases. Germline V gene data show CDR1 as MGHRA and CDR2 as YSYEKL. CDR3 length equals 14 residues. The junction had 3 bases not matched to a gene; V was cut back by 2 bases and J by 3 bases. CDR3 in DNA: TGCGCCAGCAGCCAACTTCAGGGGGACACTGAAGCTTTCTTT. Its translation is CASSQLQGDTEAFF.

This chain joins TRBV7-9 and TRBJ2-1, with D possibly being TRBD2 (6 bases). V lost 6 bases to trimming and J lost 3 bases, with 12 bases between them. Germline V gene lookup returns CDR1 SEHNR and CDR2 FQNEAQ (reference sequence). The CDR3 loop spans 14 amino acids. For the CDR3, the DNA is TGTGCCAGCAGTCCTCTCGGGGGCTACAATGAGCAGTTCTTC. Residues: CASSPLGGYNEQFF.

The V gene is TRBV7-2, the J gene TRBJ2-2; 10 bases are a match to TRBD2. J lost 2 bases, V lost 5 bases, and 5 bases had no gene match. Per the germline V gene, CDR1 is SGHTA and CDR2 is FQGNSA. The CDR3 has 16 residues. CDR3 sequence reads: CASSITSGINTGELFF. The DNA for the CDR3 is TGTGCCAGCAGCATTACTAGCGGGATAAACACCGGGGAGCTGTTTTTT.

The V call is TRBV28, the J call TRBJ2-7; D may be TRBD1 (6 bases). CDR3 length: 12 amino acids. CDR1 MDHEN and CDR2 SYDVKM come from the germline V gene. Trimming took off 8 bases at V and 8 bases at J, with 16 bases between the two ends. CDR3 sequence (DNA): TGTGCCAGCCAGTCTGGGACAAAACAGCAGTACTTC. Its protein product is CASQSGTKQQYF.

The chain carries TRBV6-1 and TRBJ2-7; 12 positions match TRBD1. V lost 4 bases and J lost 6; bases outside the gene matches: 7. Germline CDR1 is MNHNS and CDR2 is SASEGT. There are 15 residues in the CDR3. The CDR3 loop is CASSVLGTGGREQYF. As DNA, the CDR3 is TGTGCCAGCAGTGTTCTCGGGACAGGGGGCCGCGAGCAGTACTTC.

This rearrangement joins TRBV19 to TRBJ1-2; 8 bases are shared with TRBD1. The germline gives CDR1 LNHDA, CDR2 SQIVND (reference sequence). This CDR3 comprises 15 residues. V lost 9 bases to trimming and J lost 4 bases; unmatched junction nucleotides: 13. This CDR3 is CASNPGQVGGYGYTF. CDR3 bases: TGTGCCAGCAACCCGGGACAGGTCGGCGGCTATGGCTACACCTTC.

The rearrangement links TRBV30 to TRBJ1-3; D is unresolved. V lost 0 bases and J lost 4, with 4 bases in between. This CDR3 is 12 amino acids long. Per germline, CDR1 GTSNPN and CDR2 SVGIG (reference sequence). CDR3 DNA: TGTGCCTGGAGTGTCGAGGGAAACACCATATATTTT. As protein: CAWSVEGNTIYF.

Here the CDR3 DNA reads TGCGCCAGCAGCCTTAATACAGACTCCCTCGACAGCAATGAGCAGTTCTTC. It yields the protein CASSLNTDSLDSNEQFF. The chain links TRBV5-1 to TRBJ2-1; maybe TRBD1 (5 bases). Germline V gene lookup returns CDR1 SGHRS and CDR2 YFSETQ. The V and J ends lost 4 bases and 6 bases respectively, with 23 bases between them. The CDR3 has 17 residues. Using reference TRBV5-1 and TRBJ2-1 for the parts outside the CDR3, the full variable domain is KAGVTQTPRYLIKTRGQQVTLSCSPISGHRSVSWYQQTPGQGLQFLFEYFSETQRNKGNFPGRFSGRQFSNSRSEMNVSTLELGDSALYLCASSLNTDSLDSNEQFFGPGTRLTVL.

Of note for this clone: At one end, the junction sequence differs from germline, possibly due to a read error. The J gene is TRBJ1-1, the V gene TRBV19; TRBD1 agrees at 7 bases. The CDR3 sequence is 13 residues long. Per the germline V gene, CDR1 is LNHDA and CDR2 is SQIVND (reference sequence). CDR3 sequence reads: CASSIGTGAEDFF. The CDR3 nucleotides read TGTGCCAGTAGTATAGGTACAGGGGCTGAAGATTTCTTT.

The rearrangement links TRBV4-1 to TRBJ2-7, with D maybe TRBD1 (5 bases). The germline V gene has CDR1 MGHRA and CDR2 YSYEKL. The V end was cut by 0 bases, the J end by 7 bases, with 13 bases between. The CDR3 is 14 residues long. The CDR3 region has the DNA TGCGCCAGCAGCCAAGAACCAGGGCTTCGGGAGCAGTACTTC. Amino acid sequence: CASSQEPGLREQYF.

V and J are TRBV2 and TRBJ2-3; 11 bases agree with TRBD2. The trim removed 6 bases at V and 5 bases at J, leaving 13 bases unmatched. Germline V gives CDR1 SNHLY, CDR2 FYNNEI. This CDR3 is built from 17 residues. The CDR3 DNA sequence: TGTGCCAGCAGCCAGCAGCTAGCGGGAGGTTATGGAGATACGCAGTATTTT. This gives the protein CASSQQLAGGYGDTQYF.

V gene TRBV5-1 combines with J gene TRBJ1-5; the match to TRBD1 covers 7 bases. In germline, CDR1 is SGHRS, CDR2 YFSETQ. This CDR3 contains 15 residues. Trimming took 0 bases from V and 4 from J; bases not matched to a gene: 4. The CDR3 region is CASSLGTGGNQPQHF. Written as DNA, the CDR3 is TGCGCCAGCAGCTTGGGGACAGGAGGAAATCAGCCCCAGCATTTT.

The CDR3 DNA reads as TGTGCCAGCAGTTACGCTGAGGCAGATACGCAGTATTTT. Its translation is CASSYAEADTQYF. This rearrangement joins TRBV6-5 to TRBJ2-3; D remains unclear. Germline assignment: CDR1 MNHEY and CDR2 SVGAGI. V gave up 2 bases and J gave up 4 bases, with 7 bases separating them. The CDR3 is 13 residues long.

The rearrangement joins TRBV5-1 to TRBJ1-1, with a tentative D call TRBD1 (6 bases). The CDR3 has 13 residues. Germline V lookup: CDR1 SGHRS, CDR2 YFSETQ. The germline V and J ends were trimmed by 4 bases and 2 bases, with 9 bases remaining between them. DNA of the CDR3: TGCGCCAGCAGCCGGACAGAAAACACTGAAGCTTTCTTT. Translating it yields CASSRTENTEAFF.

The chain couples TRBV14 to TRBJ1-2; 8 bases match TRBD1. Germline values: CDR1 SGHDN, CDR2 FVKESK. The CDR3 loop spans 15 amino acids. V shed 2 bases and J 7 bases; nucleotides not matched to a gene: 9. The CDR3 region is CASSQFSGGLGGYTF. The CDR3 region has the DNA TGTGCCAGCAGCCAATTTTCAGGGGGCCTCGGTGGCTACACCTTC. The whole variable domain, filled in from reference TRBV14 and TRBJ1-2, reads EAGVTQFPSHSVIEKGQTVTLRCDPISGHDNLYWYRRVMGKEIKFLLHFVKESKQDESGMPNNRFLAERTGGTYSTLKVQPAELEDSGVYFCASSQFSGGLGGYTFGSGTRLTVV.

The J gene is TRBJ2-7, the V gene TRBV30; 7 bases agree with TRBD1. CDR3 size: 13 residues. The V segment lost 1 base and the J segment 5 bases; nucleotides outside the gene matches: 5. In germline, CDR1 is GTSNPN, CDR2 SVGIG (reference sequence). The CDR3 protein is CAWSEGANDEQYF. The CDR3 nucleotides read TGTGCCTGGAGTGAGGGGGCGAACGACGAGCAGTACTTC. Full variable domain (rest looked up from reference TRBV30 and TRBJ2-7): SQTIHQWPATLVQPVGSPLSLECTVEGTSNPNLYWYRQAAGRGLQLLFYSVGIGQISSEVPQNLSASRPQDRQFILSSKKLLLSDSGFYLCAWSEGANDEQYFGPGTRLTVT.

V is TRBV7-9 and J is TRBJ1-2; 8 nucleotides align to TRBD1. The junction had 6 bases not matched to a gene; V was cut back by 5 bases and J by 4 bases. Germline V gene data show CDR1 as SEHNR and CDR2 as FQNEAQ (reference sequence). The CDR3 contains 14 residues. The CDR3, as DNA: TGTGCCAGCAGCCACAGGGGGTACGGCTATGGCTACACCTTC. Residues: CASSHRGYGYGYTF. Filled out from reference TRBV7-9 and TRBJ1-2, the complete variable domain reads DTGVSQNPRHKITKRGQNVTFRCDPISEHNRLYWYRQTLGQGPEFLTYFQNEAQLEKSRLLSDRFSAERPKGSFSTLEIQRTEQGDSAMYLCASSHRGYGYGYTFGSGTRLTVV.